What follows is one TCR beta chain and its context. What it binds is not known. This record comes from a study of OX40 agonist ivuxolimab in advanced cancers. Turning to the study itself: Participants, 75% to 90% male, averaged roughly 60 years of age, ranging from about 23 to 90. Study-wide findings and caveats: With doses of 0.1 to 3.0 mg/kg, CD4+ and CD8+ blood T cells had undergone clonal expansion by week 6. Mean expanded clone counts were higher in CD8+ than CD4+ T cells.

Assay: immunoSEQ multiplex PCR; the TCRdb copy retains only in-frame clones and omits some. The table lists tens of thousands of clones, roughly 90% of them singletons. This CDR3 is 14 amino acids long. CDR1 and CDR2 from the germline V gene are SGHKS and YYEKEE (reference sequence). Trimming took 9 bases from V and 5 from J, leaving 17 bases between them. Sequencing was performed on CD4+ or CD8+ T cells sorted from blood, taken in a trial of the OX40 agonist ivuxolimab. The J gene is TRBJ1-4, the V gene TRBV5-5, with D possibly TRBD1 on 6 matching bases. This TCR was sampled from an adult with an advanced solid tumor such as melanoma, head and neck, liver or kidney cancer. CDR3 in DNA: TGTGCCACCGCGAGGGGGGGCCCCAATGAAAAACTGTTTTTT. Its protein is CATARGGPNEKLFF.